One T cell receptor beta chain is described in this entry. Its antigen is unknown. The CDR3 consists of 15 residues. V lost 3 bases, J lost 0 bases, and 4 bases stayed unmatched. Germline V gene lookup returns CDR1 MGHRA and CDR2 YSYEKL. The data derive from a study of cytomegalovirus exposure and HLA in healthy donors. Study overall: The early release's HLA-typed donors yielded 78 million or so unique TCRs.

The primer mix had 60 Vbeta and 13 Jbeta primers. Generated by immunoSEQ multiplex PCR, the TCRdb table keeps only in-frame clones and is missing some. The table shows roughly 100,000 clones, with around four fifths occurring only once. Healthy bone marrow donors made up the donors. Overall study findings and caveats: Most TCR sequences were seen very rarely across donors, but some public TCRs occurred in many. With later analysis, a missense DCLRE1C variant became linked to TCR beta V- and J-gene trimming.

The source is a man aged 35 to 55 in good health and CMV-seronegative. The V and J genes are TRBV4-1 and TRBJ1-1, with 7 bases fitting TRBD1. Input material: PBMCs. In nucleotides, the CDR3 is TGCGCCAGCAGCCATGAGGGACAGATGAACACTGAAGCTTTCTTT. Translation gives CASSHEGQMNTEAFF.